Listed below are T cell receptor beta chains from one sample, sequenced in a study of T cell repertoires in cytomegalovirus infection. TCRdb reprocessed the reads via MiXCR and lists one record per CDR3 protein. The sample has about 310,000 distinct CDR3 sequences; about a sixth are singletons. Material for sequencing was PBMCs. The receptors here all came from a human donor in good health (CMV status not recorded). Some clones in this sample may be carry-over from other donors' samples. Both conserved end residues are part of each CDR3. D genes are given only for firm matches. Some rows have no size entry. The others give once, few or many, or a class for an expanded clone.

abundance: NA
len: 13
v_gene: TRBV20-1
d_gene: NA
j_gene: TRBJ1-5
CDR3aa: CSARYREGQPQHF
CDR3nt: TGCAGTGCTAGATACAGGGAGGGACAGCCCCAGCATTTT

abundance: NA
len: 14
v_gene: TRBV12-3/TRBV12-4
d_gene: NA
j_gene: TRBJ1-5
CDR3aa: CASSLGQGPQPQHF
CDR3nt: TGTGCCAGCAGTTTAGGGCAGGGCCCTCAGCCCCAGCATTTT

abundance: many
len: 18
v_gene: TRBV19
d_gene: TRBD1
j_gene: TRBJ2-6
CDR3aa: CATSKRDRGVPGANVLTF
CDR3nt: TGTGCCACCAGTAAGAGGGACAGGGGTGTACCTGGGGCCAACGTCCTGACTTTC

abundance: NA
len: 14
v_gene: TRBV7-4
d_gene: TRBD1
j_gene: TRBJ1-6
CDR3aa: CASSSQGGNSPLHF
CDR3nt: TGTGCCAGCAGCTCACAGGGGGGTAATTCACCCCTCCACTTT

abundance: few
len: 12
v_gene: TRBV6-1
d_gene: TRBD1
j_gene: TRBJ2-7
CDR3aa: CATGQGGYEQYF
CDR3nt: TGTGCCACCGGACAGGGAGGCTACGAGCAGTACTTC

abundance: once
len: 19
v_gene: TRBV4-2
d_gene: TRBD1
j_gene: TRBJ1-4
CDR3aa: CASSQDLGQGIATNEKLFF
CDR3nt: TGTGCCAGCAGCCAAGATCTGGGACAGGGGATTGCAACTAATGAAAAACTGTTTTTT

abundance: NA
len: 14
v_gene: TRBV12-3/TRBV12-4
d_gene: TRBD1
j_gene: TRBJ2-7
CDR3aa: CASSNSGTVYEQYF
CDR3nt: TGTGCCAGCAGCAATTCCGGGACAGTATACGAGCAGTACTTC

abundance: many
len: 16
v_gene: TRBV7-8
d_gene: NA
j_gene: TRBJ2-2
CDR3aa: CASREARVGETGELFF
CDR3nt: TGTGCCAGCAGAGAGGCCCGAGTGGGGGAAACCGGGGAGCTGTTTTTT

abundance: NA
len: 14
v_gene: TRBV19
d_gene: NA
j_gene: TRBJ2-3
CDR3aa: CASSRRQTTDTQYF
CDR3nt: TGTGCCAGTAGTAGACGACAGACGACAGATACGCAGTATTTT

abundance: many
len: 15
v_gene: TRBV6-1
d_gene: NA
j_gene: TRBJ1-1
CDR3aa: CASSESAAADTEAFF
CDR3nt: TGTGCCAGCAGTGAATCAGCAGCCGCCGACACTGAAGCTTTCTTT

abundance: many
len: 15
v_gene: TRBV11-2
d_gene: NA
j_gene: TRBJ1-4
CDR3aa: CASSLGGRENEKLFF
CDR3nt: TGTGCCAGCAGCTTAGGCGGCAGGGAAAATGAAAAACTGTTTTTT

abundance: few
len: 16
v_gene: TRBV27
d_gene: NA
j_gene: TRBJ2-7
CDR3aa: CASSPSQTVTSSEQYF
CDR3nt: TGTGCCAGCAGTCCCTCACAGACCGTGACTTCGAGCGAGCAGTACTTC

abundance: few
len: 13
v_gene: TRBV3-1
d_gene: NA
j_gene: TRBJ1-5
CDR3aa: CASSQALFQPQHF
CDR3nt: TGTGCCAGCAGCCAAGCTTTATTTCAGCCCCAGCATTTT

abundance: few
len: 15
v_gene: TRBV24-1
d_gene: NA
j_gene: TRBJ2-5
CDR3aa: CATSDGARAQETQYF
CDR3nt: TGTGCCACCAGTGATGGGGCCAGGGCCCAAGAGACCCAGTACTTC

abundance: many
len: 12
v_gene: TRBV7-9
d_gene: NA
j_gene: TRBJ1-2
CDR3aa: CASSFFTGSYTF
CDR3nt: TGTGCCAGCAGCTTCTTTACAGGTTCCTACACCTTC

abundance: many
len: 14
v_gene: TRBV7-2
d_gene: NA
j_gene: TRBJ2-1
CDR3aa: CASSPVGQSREQFF
CDR3nt: TGTGCCAGCAGCCCAGTAGGACAGAGCCGAGAGCAGTTCTTC

abundance: many
len: 16
v_gene: TRBV28
d_gene: TRBD1
j_gene: TRBJ1-1
CDR3aa: CASSQDRGPMNTEAFF
CDR3nt: TGTGCCAGCAGCCAAGACAGGGGGCCGATGAACACTGAAGCTTTCTTT

abundance: few
len: 15
v_gene: TRBV9
d_gene: NA
j_gene: TRBJ2-2
CDR3aa: CASSVGTLNTGELFF
CDR3nt: TGTGCCAGCAGCGTAGGGACTCTGAACACCGGGGAGCTGTTTTTT

abundance: many
len: 16
v_gene: TRBV7-9
d_gene: TRBD1
j_gene: TRBJ2-5
CDR3aa: CASSFSPGTGEETQYF
CDR3nt: TGTGCCAGCAGCTTCTCGCCCGGGACAGGGGAAGAGACCCAGTACTTC

abundance: many
len: 15
v_gene: TRBV7-9
d_gene: NA
j_gene: TRBJ1-1
CDR3aa: CASSLVPGMNTEAFF
CDR3nt: TGTGCCAGCAGCTTAGTCCCCGGCATGAACACTGAAGCTTTCTTT

abundance: few
len: 15
v_gene: TRBV10-3
d_gene: TRBD1
j_gene: TRBJ2-4
CDR3aa: CAISDSGTGGNIQYF
CDR3nt: TGTGCCATCAGTGACTCCGGGACAGGGGGGAACATTCAGTACTTC

abundance: NA
len: 19
v_gene: TRBV12-3/TRBV12-4
d_gene: NA
j_gene: TRBJ1-3
CDR3aa: CASSFEPDSRSFSGNTIYF
CDR3nt: TGTGCCAGCAGTTTTGAACCGGACAGCAGATCTTTCTCTGGAAACACCATATATTTT

abundance: NA
len: 12
v_gene: TRBV7-8
d_gene: NA
j_gene: TRBJ1-1
CDR3aa: CASSLGQIEAFF
CDR3nt: TGTGCCAGCAGCTTGGGCCAGATTGAAGCTTTCTTT

abundance: many
len: 14
v_gene: TRBV28
d_gene: NA
j_gene: TRBJ2-1
CDR3aa: CASSLATAYNEQFF
CDR3nt: TGTGCCAGCAGTTTAGCGACAGCATACAATGAGCAGTTCTTC

abundance: few
len: 15
v_gene: TRBV3-1
d_gene: NA
j_gene: TRBJ1-1
CDR3aa: CASSPQATGNTEAFF
CDR3nt: TGTGCCAGCAGCCCCCAAGCGACCGGGAACACTGAAGCTTTCTTT

abundance: few
len: 15
v_gene: TRBV12-3/TRBV12-4
d_gene: NA
j_gene: TRBJ1-5
CDR3aa: CASSLMSGRNQPQHF
CDR3nt: TGTGCCAGCAGTTTGATGTCAGGGAGGAATCAGCCCCAGCATTTT

abundance: NA
len: 12
v_gene: TRBV11-2
d_gene: NA
j_gene: TRBJ2-1
CDR3aa: CASSLDQGEQFF
CDR3nt: TGTGCCAGCAGCTTAGACCAGGGTGAGCAGTTCTTC

abundance: NA
len: 17
v_gene: TRBV6-6
d_gene: TRBD2
j_gene: TRBJ2-7
CDR3aa: CASSRGPGGGTLWEQYF
CDR3nt: TGTGCCAGCAGCCGAGGGCCTGGGGGGGGGACCTTGTGGGAGCAGTACTTC

abundance: many
len: 16
v_gene: TRBV7-9
d_gene: NA
j_gene: TRBJ2-6
CDR3aa: CASSLGQGAGANVLTF
CDR3nt: TGTGCCAGCAGCTTGGGGCAGGGAGCTGGGGCCAACGTCCTGACTTTC

abundance: NA
len: 14
v_gene: TRBV29-1
d_gene: TRBD1
j_gene: TRBJ2-2
CDR3aa: CSAAGTGPTGELFF
CDR3nt: TGCAGCGCTGCCGGGACAGGGCCCACCGGGGAGCTGTTTTTT

abundance: NA
len: 15
v_gene: TRBV19
d_gene: TRBD1
j_gene: TRBJ1-6
CDR3aa: CASSTLRDSNSPLHF
CDR3nt: TGTGCCAGTAGTACTTTGCGGGACAGCAATTCACCCCTCCACTTT

abundance: NA
len: 13
v_gene: TRBV28
d_gene: NA
j_gene: TRBJ1-5
CDR3aa: CASSGRGKQPQHF
CDR3nt: TGTGCCAGCAGTGGACGGGGGAAACAGCCCCAGCATTTT

abundance: few
len: 14
v_gene: TRBV7-6
d_gene: NA
j_gene: TRBJ1-5
CDR3aa: CASSFGMGPQPQHF
CDR3nt: TGTGCCAGCAGCTTTGGTATGGGTCCTCAGCCCCAGCATTTT

abundance: NA
len: 14
v_gene: TRBV20-1
d_gene: TRBD1
j_gene: TRBJ1-2
CDR3aa: CSAGGQGEGDGYTF
CDR3nt: TGCAGTGCGGGAGGACAGGGGGAAGGTGATGGCTACACCTTC

abundance: NA
len: 15
v_gene: TRBV4-2
d_gene: TRBD1
j_gene: TRBJ1-2
CDR3aa: CASSQVPGQRAGYTF
CDR3nt: TGTGCCAGCAGCCAAGTTCCGGGACAGCGGGCGGGCTACACCTTC

abundance: NA
len: 16
v_gene: TRBV15
d_gene: NA
j_gene: TRBJ2-5
CDR3aa: CATSSMYEDGRPTQYF
CDR3nt: TGTGCCACCAGCAGTATGTATGAGGACGGGCGACCAACCCAGTACTTC

abundance: few
len: 18
v_gene: TRBV4-1
d_gene: TRBD2
j_gene: TRBJ2-3
CDR3aa: CASSQDPGGGGSTDTQYF
CDR3nt: TGCGCCAGCAGCCAAGATCCCGGCGGCGGGGGGAGCACAGATACGCAGTATTTT

abundance: few
len: 13
v_gene: TRBV19
d_gene: NA
j_gene: TRBJ1-5
CDR3aa: CASQIAEGQPQHF
CDR3nt: TGTGCCAGTCAAATAGCGGAGGGGCAGCCCCAGCATTTT

abundance: NA
len: 16
v_gene: TRBV6-5
d_gene: NA
j_gene: TRBJ2-1
CDR3aa: CASSYESGQAYNEQFF
CDR3nt: TGTGCCAGCAGTTACGAATCCGGACAAGCCTACAATGAGCAGTTCTTC

abundance: NA
len: 14
v_gene: TRBV5-1
d_gene: NA
j_gene: TRBJ2-3
CDR3aa: CASSLETGMDTQYF
CDR3nt: TGCGCCAGCAGCTTAGAAACAGGGATGGATACGCAGTATTTT

abundance: NA
len: 19
v_gene: TRBV7-2
d_gene: NA
j_gene: TRBJ1-2
CDR3aa: CASSKPAGTQEGGTYGYTF
CDR3nt: TGTGCCAGCAGCAAACCCGCGGGTACCCAGGAGGGAGGAACGTATGGCTACACCTTC

abundance: few
len: 13
v_gene: TRBV25-1
d_gene: NA
j_gene: TRBJ2-1
CDR3aa: CASSVSGRDEQFF
CDR3nt: TGTGCCAGCAGTGTTTCAGGGCGCGATGAGCAGTTCTTC

abundance: many
len: 15
v_gene: TRBV12-3/TRBV12-4
d_gene: TRBD1
j_gene: TRBJ2-7
CDR3aa: CASSPSAGQGYEQYF
CDR3nt: TGTGCCAGCAGCCCTTCCGCGGGACAGGGTTACGAGCAGTACTTC

abundance: many
len: 16
v_gene: TRBV7-2
d_gene: TRBD1
j_gene: TRBJ2-2
CDR3aa: CASSPGTGDLSGELFF
CDR3nt: TGTGCCAGCAGCCCCGGGACAGGGGATTTATCCGGGGAGCTGTTTTTT

abundance: few
len: 16
v_gene: TRBV7-2
d_gene: NA
j_gene: TRBJ1-2
CDR3aa: CASSLGSRDPNYGYTF
CDR3nt: TGTGCCAGCAGCTTAGGAAGTCGGGACCCTAACTATGGCTACACCTTC

abundance: few
len: 16
v_gene: TRBV2
d_gene: TRBD2
j_gene: TRBJ2-7
CDR3aa: CASSDGWRGTSYEQYF
CDR3nt: TGTGCCAGCAGTGACGGATGGCGGGGGACCTCCTACGAGCAGTACTTC

abundance: many
len: 17
v_gene: TRBV7-2
d_gene: NA
j_gene: TRBJ1-1
CDR3aa: CASSTWVLSNKGTEAFF
CDR3nt: TGTGCCAGCAGCACTTGGGTCCTATCCAACAAGGGGACTGAAGCTTTCTTT

abundance: few
len: 15
v_gene: TRBV28
d_gene: NA
j_gene: TRBJ1-1
CDR3aa: CASSLGSVGSTEAFF
CDR3nt: TGTGCCAGCAGTTTGGGGTCGGTCGGCTCCACTGAAGCTTTCTTT

abundance: NA
len: 13
v_gene: TRBV20-1
d_gene: NA
j_gene: TRBJ2-4
CDR3aa: CSASRLDPPIQYF
CDR3nt: TGCAGTGCTAGTAGACTAGATCCTCCCATTCAGTACTTC

abundance: NA
len: 16
v_gene: TRBV6-5
d_gene: TRBD2
j_gene: TRBJ2-7
CDR3aa: CASSYSWGGGSYEQYF
CDR3nt: TGTGCCAGCAGTTACTCTTGGGGCGGGGGTTCCTACGAGCAGTACTTC